This T cell receptor beta chain was identified during a study of blood T cells in healthy people across ages. Study outcomes and limitations: With donor CMV status unknown, expanded clonotype changes were possibly confounded.

This clonotype was observed once. No antigen is known for it. Together with a sample-barcoded 5' primer, a J-beta primer mix was included in a second PCR lasting about 6 to 12 cycles. Each CDR3 protein is one row after TCRdb ran MiXCR on the 5' RACE reads. The data show some 860,000 distinct CDR3 sequences, roughly 50% seen once. Trimming took off 5 bases at V and 9 bases at J, with 16 bases between the two ends. This CDR3 is built from 13 residues. Germline V gene lookup returns CDR1 SEHNR and CDR2 FQNEAQ (reference sequence). The material sequenced was blood. This clonotype originated in a man aged 40-49 years in good health. This chain joins TRBV7-9 and TRBJ2-5; perhaps TRBD2 as D (7 bases). The CDR3 here is CASSIEGGEAQYF. CDR3 DNA: TGTGCCAGCAGCATAGAAGGGGGGGAGGCCCAGTACTTC. Combining the CDR3 with reference TRBV7-9 and TRBJ2-5 gives the whole variable domain DTGVSQNPRHKITKRGQNVTFRCDPISEHNRLYWYRQTLGQGPEFLTYFQNEAQLEKSRLLSDRFSAERPKGSFSTLEIQRTEQGDSAMYLCASSIEGGEAQYFGPGTRLLVL.